This TCR beta chain was documented in a study of Ad26.COV2.S vaccination and SARS-CoV-2 variants. Stated treatment: around 19 received Ad26.COV2.S at low or high dose, single or two shots; 5 received placebo; per-sample allocation not given. The samples were gathered on day 63 after the first injection of vaccine or placebo. This clone occurred a few times. CDR1 LGHNA and CDR2 YSLEER come from the germline V gene. Trimming took off 4 bases at V and 9 bases at J, with 15 bases between the two ends. The CDR3 covers 13 residues. Generated by immunoSEQ multiplex PCR, the TCRdb table keeps only in-frame clones and is missing some. The sample gives about 680,000 clones, 80% to 90% of which show up once; over 1.3% is in the top ten.

The receptor's source is a person aged 18-60 years who received the Ad26.COV2.S COVID-19 vaccine or a placebo. The material sequenced was peripheral blood, taken in a trial of Ad26.COV2.S vaccine versus placebo. The genes are TRBV4-3 and TRBJ2-5; D is perhaps TRBD2 (6 bases). The chain's CDR3 is CASSPEAGKAQYF. In DNA, the CDR3 is TGCGCCAGCAGCCCAGAGGCGGGGAAGGCCCAGTACTTC.